This TCR beta chain was sequenced during a study of blood T cell repertoires in COVID-19. The assay was immunoSEQ multiplex PCR, and TCRdb's table has in-frame clones only and misses some. This table has about 240,000 clones, about 89% appearing once. Looked up from germline, CDR1 is LGHNA and CDR2 is YNFKEQ. Trimming removed 4 bases from V and 1 base from J, with 16 bases in between. CDR3 length: 17 residues. The receptor was derived from a woman younger than 45 who had recovered from COVID-19. V usage is TRBV4-2 and J usage is TRBJ1-4; a weak D match, TRBD1 (5 bases). The specimen sequenced was PBMCs or T cells enriched from blood (not recorded which). The CDR3 spells CASSPREGPGTNEKLFF. The CDR3 DNA follows: TGTGCCAGCAGCCCTAGGGAGGGGCCAGGAACTAATGAAAAACTGTTTTTT.